The subject of this entry is one T cell receptor beta chain. The length of the CDR3 is 14 residues. Germline CDR1 is SGHRS and CDR2 is YFSETQ. V shed 3 bases, J shed 8 bases, and the junction held 5 bases outside the gene matches. Clones were read by immunoSEQ multiplex PCR, and TCRdb kept only the in-frame ones, dropping some. The repertoire holds a few hundred thousand clones, with 83% as singletons. These data come from a study of blood T cell repertoires in COVID-19. The TCR sequence derives from a woman aged 45-60 years with acute or convalescent COVID-19. The sequenced material came from peripheral blood. The rearrangement links TRBV5-1 to TRBJ1-5; 10 nucleotides align to TRBD1. The CDR3 bases are TGCGCCAGCAGCTCGGGACAGGGGAAGGAGCCCCAGCATTTT. Translation: CASSSGQGKEPQHF.